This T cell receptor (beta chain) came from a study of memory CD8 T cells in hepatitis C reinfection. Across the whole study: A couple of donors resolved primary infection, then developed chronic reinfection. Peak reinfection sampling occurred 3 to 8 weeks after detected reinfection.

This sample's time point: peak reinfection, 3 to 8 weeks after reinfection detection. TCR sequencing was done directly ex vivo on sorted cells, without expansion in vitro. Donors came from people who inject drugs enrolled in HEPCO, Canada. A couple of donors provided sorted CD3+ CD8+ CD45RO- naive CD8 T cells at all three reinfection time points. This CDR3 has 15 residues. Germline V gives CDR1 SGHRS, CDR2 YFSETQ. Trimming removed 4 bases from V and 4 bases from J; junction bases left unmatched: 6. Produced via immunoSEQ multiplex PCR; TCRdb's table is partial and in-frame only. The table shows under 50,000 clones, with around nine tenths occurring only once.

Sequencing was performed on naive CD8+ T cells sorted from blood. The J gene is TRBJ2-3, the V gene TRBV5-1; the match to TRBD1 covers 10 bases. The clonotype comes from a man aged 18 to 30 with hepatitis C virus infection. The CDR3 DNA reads TGCGCCAGCAGCGGAGGACAGGGGGGGGCAGATACGCAGTATTTT. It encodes CASSGGQGGADTQYF.